These T cell receptor beta chains were read from a single sample in a study of T cells in localized non-small cell lung cancer. TCRdb's table, derived via immunoSEQ multiplex PCR, lists solely in-frame clones and lacks some. This table has tens of thousands of clones, 80% to 90% appearing once. Sequencing used peripheral blood, obtained before any cancer treatment. Every receptor here comes from a man aged 35-69 years with stage I squamous cell lung carcinoma. Both conserved end residues are part of each CDR3. The D gene is left open where the match is weak. The size field is filled for only some rows; it gives once, few, many or a size class.

V gene	D gene	J gene	clone size	CDR3 protein	CDR3 DNA
TRBV28	-	TRBJ2-7	-	CASSLIRMEQYF	TGTGCCAGCAGTCTAATTCGCATGGAGCAGTACTTC
TRBV7-2	-	TRBJ2-4	once	CASSFQGTLAKNIQYF	TGTGCCAGCAGCTTCCAGGGTACCCTAGCCAAAAACATTCAGTACTTC
TRBV19	-	TRBJ2-3	-	CASSLQGRVGAQYF	TGTGCCAGTAGTCTTCAGGGAAGGGTGGGTGCGCAGTATTTT
TRBV28	-	TRBJ1-2	once	CASSSTRWSFYGYTF	TGTGCCAGCAGTTCCACTCGGTGGAGCTTCTATGGCTACACCTTC
TRBV19	-	TRBJ1-1	-	CASRIMGAVTEAFF	TGTGCCAGTAGGATAATGGGGGCCGTTACTGAAGCTTTCTTT
TRBV19	-	TRBJ2-6	-	CASRPRSGANVLTF	TGTGCCAGTAGACCCCGGTCTGGGGCCAACGTCCTGACTTTC
TRBV11-2	-	TRBJ2-2	-	CASSQTGTPPWTGELFF	TGTGCCAGCAGCCAGACCGGGACTCCTCCGTGGACCGGGGAGCTGTTTTTT
TRBV6-6	TRBD2	TRBJ2-1	-	CASRNLAEGSYNEQFF	TGTGCCAGCAGAAACCTAGCGGAGGGCTCCTACAATGAGCAGTTCTTC
TRBV5-4	-	TRBJ2-5	-	CASSQFLGAQETQYF	TGTGCCAGCAGCCAATTTCTCGGGGCTCAAGAGACCCAGTACTTC
TRBV7-9	TRBD1	TRBJ1-4	once	CASSLAGQGNEKLFF	TGTGCCAGCAGCTTAGCGGGACAGGGCAATGAAAAACTGTTTTTT
TRBV5-8	TRBD1	TRBJ1-5	-	CASSRGQGADQPQHF	TGTGCCAGCAGCCGCGGACAGGGGGCAGATCAGCCCCAGCATTTT
TRBV18	-	TRBJ2-3	-	CASSPTPSEETDTQYF	TGTGCCAGCTCACCAACACCTTCTGAAGAGACAGATACGCAGTATTTT
TRBV9	-	TRBJ2-2	once	CASSVELAANTGELFF	TGTGCCAGCAGCGTAGAACTAGCCGCGAACACCGGGGAGCTGTTTTTT
TRBV9	-	TRBJ2-6	-	CASSKPGQGFPGANVLTF	TGTGCCAGCAGCAAGCCGGGACAAGGGTTTCCTGGGGCCAACGTCCTGACTTTC